Detailed here is one T cell receptor beta chain. Some clones are missing from TCRdb's copy, which holds only in-frame ones; the method was immunoSEQ multiplex PCR. This table holds thousands of clones, 55% to 75% found once. The CDR3 has 15 residues. The tumor samples were collected prior to definitive surgery or chemotherapy. This entry is derived from a study of high-grade serous ovarian cancer treatment subgroups. The source material was tumor tissue. The origin of this receptor is a human donor with high-grade serous ovarian cancer. This chain connects TRBV21-1 to TRBJ1-2; TRBD1 is taken as the D call from the table, unchecked against the DNA. TRBV21-1 is flagged as a pseudogene. The CDR3 DNA reads TGTGCCAGCAGCAATGACGACAGGACTAACTATGGCTACACCTTC. It is translated as CASSNDDRTNYGYTF.